The 7 T cell receptor beta chains below were found in one sample sequenced in a study of blood T cell repertoires in COVID-19. The protocol was immunoSEQ multiplex PCR, while the TCRdb copy is restricted to in-frame clones and leaves out a portion. The table records more than 55,000 clones, around 70% of them present only once. Source material: peripheral blood. The source is a woman in her sixties or seventies with acute or convalescent COVID-19.

The chain recombines TRBV19 with TRBJ1-2; the D gene is possibly TRBD1 (6 bases). Germline V gene lookup returns CDR1 LNHDA and CDR2 SQIVND (reference sequence). This CDR3 spans 15 amino acids. V was pared by 4 bases and J by 4 bases, with 16 bases between. As DNA, the CDR3 is TGTGCCAGTAGTAGTCGGGGGGGCCTTAGCTATGGCTACACCTTC. The encoded protein is CASSSRGGLSYGYTF.

This chain uses TRBV3-1 (or the pseudogene TRBV3-2) with TRBJ2-1; 7 bases agree with TRBD2. Trimming at V came to 6 bases and at J to 0 bases, leaving 5 bases not matched to a gene. This CDR3 is built from 15 residues. Germline CDR1 is LGHDT and CDR2 is YNNKEL (reference sequence). The chain's CDR3 is CASSLAGASYNEQFF. The CDR3 nucleotides read TGTGCCAGCAGTCTCGCGGGAGCCTCCTACAATGAGCAGTTCTTC.

V and J are TRBV6-2 or TRBV6-3 and TRBJ1-6; D not resolved. Germline V gene data show CDR1 as MNHEY and CDR2 as SVGEGT. The CDR3 loop spans 13 amino acids. Trimming shortened V by 0 bases and J by 10 bases, and 7 bases separated the two germline ends. DNA of the CDR3: TGTGCCAGCAGTTACTCATCTCTGTCACCCCTCCACTTT. It codes for CASSYSSLSPLHF.

The chain joins TRBV10-3 to TRBJ2-7; 7 bases line up with TRBD1. Germline CDR1 is ENHRY and CDR2 is SYGVKD. The CDR3 length is 16 residues. With V trimmed by 3 bases and J by 2 bases, 10 bases remained unmatched. CDR3 DNA sequence: TGTGCCATCAGTGATCCGACAGGGTCGAACACCTACGAGCAGTACTTC. Translating it yields CAISDPTGSNTYEQYF.

This clone appeared a single time. The chain links TRBV6-1 to TRBJ2-4; a possible D gene is TRBD2 (5 bases). Germline CDR1 and CDR2: MNHNS and SASEGT. The germline V and J ends were trimmed by 2 bases and 1 base, with 24 bases remaining between them. CDR3 size: 20 residues. CDR3 protein: CASSERRDTGVLGAKNIQYF. Written as DNA, the CDR3 is TGTGCCAGCAGTGAAAGAAGGGATACCGGGGTTCTGGGCGCCAAAAACATTCAGTACTTC.

V gene TRBV12-5 combines with J gene TRBJ1-1, with TRBD1 matching over 9 bases. Germline CDR1 LGHNT, CDR2 FRNRAP. This CDR3 region has 15 residues. Trimming at V came to 1 base and at J to 5 bases, leaving 5 bases not matched to a gene. The CDR3 region has the DNA TGTGCTAGTGGTTTGGGGGGACAGGGAAGAACTGAAGCTTTCTTT. Protein: CASGLGGQGRTEAFF.

By share of the sample, this clone is medium-sized. This chain connects TRBV7-2 to TRBJ1-1; D is unclear. Germline V gene data show CDR1 as SGHTA and CDR2 as FQGNSA. The CDR3 is 13 amino acids. The ends were cut back, 2 bases at V and 1 base at J, with 5 bases in the middle. The CDR3 nucleotides are TGTGCCAGCAGCTTATCGAGGAACACTGAAGCTTTCTTT. It codes for CASSLSRNTEAFF.